Listed here are 25 T cell receptor beta chains from one sample, sequenced in a study of blood T cell repertoires in COVID-19. Libraries were prepared by immunoSEQ multiplex PCR; TCRdb keeps only in-frame clonotypes and omits some of them. The table records 150,000 to 200,000 clones, 75% to 85% of them present only once. Sequencing used peripheral blood. These receptors all come from a man aged 60 to 69 with acute or convalescent COVID-19.

The J gene is TRBJ2-4, the V gene TRBV11-2; weak D call: TRBD1 (7 bases). V lost 1 base to trimming and J lost 8 bases, with 9 bases between them. The CDR3 covers 13 residues. Germline loops: CDR1 SGHAT, CDR2 FQNNGV. CDR3 sequence reads: CASSLVRGDIQYF. For the CDR3, the DNA is TGTGCCAGCAGCTTAGTCAGGGGGGACATTCAGTACTTC.

By proportion, this clone is medium-sized (0.01 to 0.1%). The rearrangement uses TRBV27 and TRBJ2-1, with TRBD1 identical over 7 bases. The CDR3 consists of 15 residues. With V trimmed by 2 bases and J by 4 bases, 5 bases remained unmatched. The germline V gene encodes CDR1 MNHEY and CDR2 SMNVEV (reference sequence). CDR3: CASSLRGPPYNEQFF. The CDR3 DNA is TGTGCCAGCAGTTTAAGGGGGCCTCCTTACAATGAGCAGTTCTTC.

The rearrangement links TRBV7-9 to TRBJ2-7; 9 positions match TRBD1. This CDR3 is built from 15 residues. Germline V gene sequence: CDR1 SEHNR, CDR2 FQNEAQ (reference sequence). The V gene end was trimmed by 6 bases and the J gene end by 6 bases; junction bases not matched to a gene: 12. In nucleotides, the CDR3 is TGTGCCAGCAGTGCGCCGGGACAGGGTTTACGCGAGCAGTACTTC. It yields the protein CASSAPGQGLREQYF. Together with reference TRBV7-9 and TRBJ2-7, the CDR3 gives the full variable domain: DTGVSQNPRHKITKRGQNVTFRCDPISEHNRLYWYRQTLGQGPEFLTYFQNEAQLEKSRLLSDRFSAERPKGSFSTLEIQRTEQGDSAMYLCASSAPGQGLREQYFGPGTRLTVT.

The table lists this clone with a few counts. This sequence joins TRBV6-2 or TRBV6-3 and TRBJ2-1; D is unclear. The germline V and J ends were trimmed by 6 bases and 4 bases, with 10 bases remaining between them. The germline gives CDR1 MNHEY, CDR2 SVGEGT. The CDR3 totals 13 residues. In DNA form, the CDR3 reads TGTGCCAGCAGCCTCGACTCGTACAATGAGCAGTTCTTC. It is translated as CASSLDSYNEQFF.

This clone was found a few times. J is TRBJ2-7 and V is TRBV10-3, with D unresolved. Trimming pared 0 bases from V and 2 bases from J, leaving 11 bases between. The germline V gene encodes CDR1 ENHRY and CDR2 SYGVKD. CDR3 length: 15 residues. This CDR3 reads CAISESSSRTYEQYF. The CDR3 region has the DNA TGTGCCATCAGTGAGTCTAGTAGTCGCACCTACGAGCAGTACTTC.

The chain carries TRBV5-6 and TRBJ1-4; a possible D gene is TRBD1 (6 bases). Trimming removed 5 bases at V and 5 bases at J, with 25 bases between. The germline CDR1 and CDR2 sequences are SGHDT and YYEEEE. The CDR3 has 18 residues. CDR3 nucleotide sequence: TGTGCCAGCAGGGTTGTGGGTCAGGGGAAAATAGGAAATGAAAAACTGTTTTTT. Its protein product is CASRVVGQGKIGNEKLFF. Drawing the rest from reference TRBV5-6 and TRBJ1-4, the complete variable domain is DAGVTQSPTHLIKTRGQQVTLRCSPKSGHDTVSWYQQALGQGPQFIFQYYEEEERQRGNFPDRFSGHQFPNYSSELNVNALLLGDSALYLCASRVVGQGKIGNEKLFFGSGTQLSVL.

V and J are TRBV7-9 and TRBJ2-2; 7 positions agree with TRBD2. From germline, CDR1 is SEHNR and CDR2 FQNEAQ (reference sequence). V lost 1 base and J lost 2; bases outside the gene matches: 7. The CDR3 has 17 residues. The chain's CDR3 is CASSLGDYLRNTGELFF. The CDR3 nucleotides read TGTGCCAGCAGCTTAGGGGACTACCTCAGAAACACCGGGGAGCTGTTTTTT.

V and J are TRBV9 and TRBJ2-1, with TRBD2 matching 9 bases. Germline V lookup: CDR1 SGDLS, CDR2 YYNGEE. Trimming at V came to 5 bases and at J to 5 bases, leaving 5 bases not matched to a gene. The CDR3 is made up of 14 amino acids. The CDR3 DNA is TGTGCCAGCAGTAGGGCGGGAGGGGACAATGAGCAGTTCTTC. Encoded protein: CASSRAGGDNEQFF. The full variable domain, in which reference TRBV9 and TRBJ2-1 provide the parts outside the CDR3, is DSGVTQTPKHLITATGQRVTLRCSPRSGDLSVYWYQQSLDQGLQFLIQYYNGEERAKGNILERFSAQQFPDLHSELNLSSLELGDSALYFCASSRAGGDNEQFFGPGTRLTVL.

V gene TRBV19 combines with J gene TRBJ1-6; D is unclear. Trimming took 9 bases from V and 0 from J, leaving 12 bases between them. CDR3 size: 15 residues. CDR1 and CDR2 (germline): LNHDA, SQIVND (reference sequence). CDR3 residues: CASSRESSYNSPLHF. CDR3 nucleotides: TGTGCCAGCAGCCGGGAAAGCTCCTATAATTCACCCCTCCACTTT.

This chain links TRBV4-1 with TRBJ2-4, with D possibly TRBD2 on 6 matching bases. V lost 0 bases, J lost 1 base, and 16 bases lay in between. The CDR3 covers 18 residues. Germline values: CDR1 MGHRA, CDR2 YSYEKL. Here the CDR3 reads CASSQERGGTLAKNIQYF. For the CDR3, the DNA is TGCGCCAGCAGCCAAGAACGTGGGGGGACCTTGGCCAAAAACATTCAGTACTTC.

This clone occurred a few times. The V and J genes are TRBV9 and TRBJ1-1, with D perhaps TRBD1 (5 bases). V was clipped by 7 bases and J by 2 bases, with 15 bases between them. CDR1 and CDR2 from the germline V gene are SGDLS and YYNGEE. The CDR3 sequence is 14 residues long. In DNA form, the CDR3 reads TGTGCCAGCCGGCCCGGGGGGACCAACACTGAAGCTTTCTTT. This gives the protein CASRPGGTNTEAFF.

The CDR3 region is CASSYRKTSGQETQYF. DNA for the CDR3: TGTGCCAGCAGTTACCGGAAGACTAGCGGACAAGAGACCCAGTACTTC. This rearrangement joins TRBV6-6 to TRBJ2-5; 9 bases are shared with TRBD2. The germline V gene has CDR1 MNHNY and CDR2 SVGAGI (reference sequence). The V and J ends lost 2 bases and 2 bases, in that order; junction bases with no gene match: 6. The CDR3 totals 16 residues.

The V and J genes are TRBV4-2 and TRBJ2-3; D remains ambiguous. Germline CDR1 reads LGHNA; CDR2 reads YNFKEQ. Trimming took off 4 bases at V and 1 base at J, with 12 bases between the two ends. The CDR3 is 15 residues long. The CDR3 sequence is CASSLSALGTDTQYF. The CDR3 coding sequence is TGTGCCAGCAGCCTAAGCGCCTTGGGCACAGATACGCAGTATTTT.

This clone has just a few counts. V usage is TRBV6-5 and J usage is TRBJ2-3; TRBD2 is a possible D gene (5 bases). Germline V gives CDR1 MNHEY, CDR2 SVGAGI. The CDR3 is 15 residues long. With 4 bases removed from V and 2 bases from J, the gap between germline ends came to 13 bases. The CDR3 region has the DNA TGTGCCAGCAGTTGGAGCGGAGGTCCCACAGATACGCAGTATTTT. Encoded protein: CASSWSGGPTDTQYF.

The V and J genes are TRBV7-6 and TRBJ2-1, with D tentatively TRBD2 (6 bases). The V and J ends lost 1 base and 7 bases respectively, with 23 bases between them. Germline CDR1 is SGHVS and CDR2 is FNYEAQ. CDR3 size: 18 residues. As DNA, the CDR3 is TGTGCCAGCAGCTTAGACGGTCCTCGGGAGCACCAACCAAATGAGCAGTTCTTC. Its translation: CASSLDGPREHQPNEQFF. The whole variable domain, remainder taken from reference TRBV7-6 and TRBJ2-1, is GAGVSQSPRYKVTKRGQDVALRCDPISGHVSLYWYRQALGQGPEFLTYFNYEAQQDKSGLPNDRFSAERPEGSISTLTIQRTEQRDSAMYRCASSLDGPREHQPNEQFFGPGTRLTVL.

This clone was seen a single time. The V and J genes are TRBV7-2 and TRBJ1-2; D is possibly TRBD1 (5 bases). Trimming took 1 base from V and 5 from J, leaving 17 bases between them. From germline, CDR1 is SGHTA and CDR2 FQGNSA. This CDR3 is built from 16 residues. DNA of the CDR3: TGTGCCAGCAGCTTAGAATCCCTTCGGGGACTTTATGGCTACACCTTC. It encodes CASSLESLRGLYGYTF.

CDR3 in DNA: TGTGCCAGCAGCTTGGGACTAGCGGATAGCACAGATACGCAGTATTTT. Amino acid sequence: CASSLGLADSTDTQYF. V and J are TRBV5-8 and TRBJ2-3; 9 nucleotides agree with TRBD2. V lost 0 bases and J lost 0; bases outside the gene matches: 2. The CDR3 covers 16 residues. CDR1 is SGHTS and CDR2 is YDEGEE in the germline V gene.

This sequence joins TRBV29-1 and TRBJ1-1; D is uncertain. V was pared by 6 bases and J by 0 bases, with 8 bases between. CDR1 is SQVTM and CDR2 is ANQGSEA in the germline V gene. This CDR3 is built from 12 residues. The chain's CDR3 is CSVVWLNTEAFF. CDR3 coding DNA: TGCAGCGTCGTATGGCTGAACACTGAAGCTTTCTTT.

The chain carries TRBV29-1 and TRBJ2-7; D perhaps matches TRBD2 (6 bases). This CDR3 region has 15 residues. The V gene lost 0 bases and the J gene lost 1 base, with 13 bases spanning the gap. The germline V gene has CDR1 SQVTM and CDR2 ANQGSEA. The CDR3 is CSVEDFVEGSYEQYF. The CDR3 DNA is TGCAGCGTTGAAGATTTCGTGGAGGGGTCCTACGAGCAGTACTTC.

This clone was seen more than once but under ten times. The chain combines TRBV19 with TRBJ1-2, with a possible D match to TRBD1 (5 bases). Deletions cut 2 bases from V and 0 bases from J, with 10 bases between. The CDR3 sequence is 15 residues long. Germline V gene data show CDR1 as LNHDA and CDR2 as SQIVND (reference sequence). The DNA for the CDR3 is TGTGCCAGTAGTATATGGGGCACCCCTAACTATGGCTACACCTTC. Protein product: CASSIWGTPNYGYTF.

The rearrangement links TRBV4-3 to TRBJ2-1; D gene unclear. The V gene's germline CDR1 is LGHNA and CDR2 YSLEER. Trimming removed 0 bases at V and 4 bases at J, with 4 bases between. This CDR3 has 13 residues. The CDR3 reads CASSQDYYNEQFF. CDR3 DNA sequence: TGCGCCAGCAGCCAAGATTATTACAATGAGCAGTTCTTC.

The V call is TRBV5-1, the J call TRBJ1-5; D remains unclear. The length of the CDR3 is 14 residues. The V gene's germline CDR1 is SGHRS and CDR2 YFSETQ. V gave up 1 base and J gave up 6 bases, with 11 bases separating them. The CDR3 region is CASSLMEGGQPQHF. The CDR3, as DNA: TGCGCCAGCAGCTTGATGGAGGGAGGTCAGCCCCAGCATTTT.

The chain couples TRBV2 to TRBJ1-1; D is undetermined. The germline gives CDR1 SNHLY, CDR2 FYNNEI. With 4 bases removed from V and 1 base from J, the gap between germline ends came to 7 bases. There are 13 residues in the CDR3. CDR3 in DNA: TGTGCCAGCAGTGTTGACTCGAACACTGAAGCTTTCTTT. Translated, it gives CASSVDSNTEAFF.

The sample holds one count of this clone. The chain has TRBV1 and TRBJ2-1; the table's D gene call, TRBD2, was not cross checked with the DNA. TRBV1 is described as a pseudogene. The CDR3 sequence is 15 residues long. CDR3 DNA sequence: TGCACCAGCAGCCAACGAGCGGGACCCGACAATGAGCAGTTCTTC. This sequence encodes CTSSQRAGPDNEQFF.

The chain combines TRBV6-2 or TRBV6-3 with TRBJ2-7; D unresolved. The ends were cut back, 2 bases at V and 6 bases at J, with 8 bases in the middle. Germline CDR1 reads MNHEY; CDR2 reads SVGEGT. The CDR3 spans 12 residues. CDR3 nucleotides: TGTGCCAGCAGTTACAAGCCGGGCGAGCAGTACTTC. Protein sequence: CASSYKPGEQYF.